This T cell receptor (beta chain) was documented in a study of T cell changes during pregnancy in multiple sclerosis. In its sample, this clone was seen once. The table came from immunoSEQ multiplex PCR; TCRdb's copy has only in-frame clones and leaves some out. The table has under 70,000 clones, about nine tenths seen once. Germline lookup yields CDR1 LNHDA and CDR2 SQIVND (reference sequence). J was trimmed by 4 bases and V by 3 bases; bases with no gene match: 18. CDR3 length: 21 amino acids. The receptor was derived from a female donor with multiple sclerosis, enrolled in a pregnancy study. The chain uses TRBV19 and TRBJ2-6, with TRBD1 identical over 10 bases. Here the sequenced sample was peripheral blood, taken in the second trimester of pregnancy. The CDR3 bases are TGTGCCAGTAGTATCCTCGGCGAGGGACAGGGGTTTTTGGGGGGGGCCAACGTCCTGACTTTC. Translating it yields CASSILGEGQGFLGGANVLTF.